The 17 T cell receptor beta chains in this list originate from one sample, sequenced in a study of blood T cell repertoires in COVID-19 (dated by TCRdb to 2020 to 2021). The library was prepared using the immunoSEQ multiplex PCR assay. The source is immuneACCESS, and TCRdb retained only in-frame sequences with V and J called. Part of the clones is not carried over; for the studies checked, unresolved V genes explain less than half of this, and the remainder is unexplained. The sample profile shows around 140,000 clones; about 85% of them were found once. The ten largest clones take up approximately 2.5% of the sample. Sequencing was performed on peripheral blood. Source of these receptors: a human donor with acute or convalescent COVID-19. The donor label of this sample is uncertain.

The V call is TRBV3-1 (or the pseudogene TRBV3-2), the J call TRBJ2-3; 10 bases are a match to TRBD1. This CDR3 has 15 amino acids. V lost 4 bases, J lost 3 bases, and 4 bases stayed unmatched. CDR1 and CDR2 from the germline V gene are LGHDT and YNNKEL (reference sequence). This CDR3 reads CASSLGGQGTDTQYF. DNA of the CDR3: TGTGCCAGCAGCCTCGGGGGACAGGGGACAGATACGCAGTATTTT.

J is TRBJ2-5 and V is TRBV15, with 10 bases that match TRBD1. CDR3 length: 15 amino acids. Germline values: CDR1 LNHNV, CDR2 YYDKDF (reference sequence). Losses at the gene ends were 5 bases for V and 5 bases for J; bases not matched to a gene: 8. The CDR3 loop reads CATSWGQGLSETQYF. CDR3 in DNA: TGTGCCACCAGCTGGGGACAGGGGCTTTCGGAGACCCAGTACTTC.

The chain combines TRBV7-2 with TRBJ1-2, with 8 bases matching TRBD1. V lost 2 bases, J lost 5 bases, and 16 bases stayed unmatched. Germline V CDR1 and CDR2: SGHTA, FQGNSA. The CDR3 contains 18 residues. CDR3: CASSLKSSGQGAWYGYTF. The DNA for the CDR3 is TGTGCCAGCAGCTTAAAATCGTCTGGGCAGGGGGCTTGGTATGGCTACACCTTC. The whole variable domain, filled in from reference TRBV7-2 and TRBJ1-2, reads GAGVSQSPSNKVTEKGKDVELRCDPISGHTALYWYRQSLGQGLEFLIYFQGNSAPDKSGLPSDRFSAERTGGSVSTLTIQRTQQEDSAVYLCASSLKSSGQGAWYGYTFGSGTRLTVV.

The CDR3 nucleotides are TGCGCCAGCAGCACCAGCGGGAGTCCCTACGAGCAGTACGTC. Its protein product is CASSTSGSPYEQYV. The chain recombines TRBV4-3 with TRBJ2-7; 8 positions match TRBD2. Germline V lookup: CDR1 LGHNA, CDR2 YSLEER. This CDR3 comprises 14 residues. The V and J ends lost 5 bases and 2 bases, in that order; junction bases with no gene match: 5.

The chain joins TRBV7-2 to TRBJ1-2, with D perhaps TRBD1 (6 bases). From germline, CDR1 is SGHTA and CDR2 FQGNSA. The CDR3 sequence is 12 residues long. Trimming pared 3 bases from V and 8 bases from J, leaving 10 bases between. The CDR3 region is CASSFDRGGYTF. The CDR3 nucleotides read TGTGCCAGCAGCTTCGATAGGGGGGGCTACACCTTC.

Of note for this clone: An end of the junction does not agree with germline; a read error may underlie this. This sequence joins TRBV2 and TRBJ2-7, with TRBD2 matching over 14 bases. The CDR3 has 12 residues. The germline CDR1 and CDR2 sequences are SNHLY and FYNNEI. The CDR3 DNA sequence: TGTGCCAGCAGTGACGGACTAGCGGGGGGCTTTTTC. Translating it yields CASSDGLAGGFF.

V gene TRBV5-1 combines with J gene TRBJ1-6; 8 positions match TRBD1. V dropped 4 bases and J dropped 2; count of bases not matched to a gene: 8. Germline V lookup: CDR1 SGHRS, CDR2 YFSETQ. The length of the CDR3 is 17 residues. The CDR3 coding sequence is TGCGCCAGCAGCCCGGGACAGGTGGGAACCTATAATTCACCCCTCCACTTT. Translating it yields CASSPGQVGTYNSPLHF. Full variable domain (outside the CDR3, taken from reference TRBV5-1 and TRBJ1-6): KAGVTQTPRYLIKTRGQQVTLSCSPISGHRSVSWYQQTPGQGLQFLFEYFSETQRNKGNFPGRFSGRQFSNSRSEMNVSTLELGDSALYLCASSPGQVGTYNSPLHFGNGTRLTVT.

The V call is TRBV5-1, the J call TRBJ2-7; 8 nucleotides line up with TRBD1. The CDR3 runs 14 residues. Germline V gene sequence: CDR1 SGHRS, CDR2 YFSETQ. V shed 3 bases and J 6 bases; nucleotides not matched to a gene: 8. The CDR3 DNA reads as TGCGCCAGCAGCTCGGGACAGGCTTTCGCCGAGCAGTACGTC. Protein sequence: CASSSGQAFAEQYV.

The chain employs TRBV28 and TRBJ1-5, with 8 nucleotides matching TRBD1. V gave up 6 bases and J gave up 3 bases; unmatched junction bases: 4. CDR1 MDHEN and CDR2 SYDVKM come from the germline V gene. CDR3 size: 14 residues. The CDR3 here is CASSLRGHNQPQHF. The CDR3 DNA reads as TGTGCCAGCAGCCTCAGGGGGCACAATCAGCCCCAGCATTTT.

The chain combines TRBV7-8 with TRBJ1-1; D call uncertain. The CDR3 is 17 residues long. From germline, CDR1 is SGHVS and CDR2 FQNEAQ. Trimming left V 1 base short and J 3 bases short, with 18 bases between. The CDR3 nucleotides are TGTGCCAGCAGCTTAGACGAGGGTTGGGTGTCGTACACTGAAGCTTTCTTT. Translation gives CASSLDEGWVSYTEAFF.

Comments on this clone: Additional DNA sequences in this sample encode the identical CDR3. The chain links TRBV5-1 to TRBJ2-5; no clear D gene. The germline V gene encodes CDR1 SGHRS and CDR2 YFSETQ. V was clipped by 0 bases and J by 5 bases, with 5 bases between them. This CDR3 has 12 amino acids. This CDR3 is CASSLAGETQYF. CDR3 in DNA: TGCGCCAGCAGCTTGGCCGGTGAGACCCAGTACTTC.

V gene TRBV13 combines with J gene TRBJ1-6; the D gene is possibly TRBD1 (6 bases). Per the germline V gene, CDR1 is PRHDT and CDR2 is FYEKMQ (reference sequence). The V and J ends lost 3 bases and 8 bases respectively, with 11 bases between them. CDR3 length: 14 amino acids. CDR3 amino acids: CASSLDRTDSPLHF. In DNA form, the CDR3 reads TGTGCCAGCAGCTTGGATAGGACAGATTCACCCCTCCACTTT. The whole variable domain, filled in from reference TRBV13 and TRBJ1-6, reads AAGVIQSPRHLIKEKRETATLKCYPIPRHDTVYWYQQGPGQDPQFLISFYEKMQSDKGSIPDRFSAQQFSDYHSELNMSSLELGDSALYFCASSLDRTDSPLHFGNGTRLTVT.

V gene TRBV5-1 combines with J gene TRBJ2-2, with D perhaps matching TRBD1 (7 bases). The germline V gene has CDR1 SGHRS and CDR2 YFSETQ. The CDR3 covers 15 residues. Deletions cut 2 bases from V and 3 bases from J, with 11 bases between. CDR3 protein: CASSFGRGDTGELFF. The CDR3 DNA follows: TGCGCCAGCAGCTTCGGCAGGGGGGACACCGGGGAGCTGTTTTTT.

CDR3 DNA sequence: TGTGCCTGGGGACAGGGGAAGGATCAGCCCCAGCATTTT. It encodes CAWGQGKDQPQHF. V and J are TRBV30 and TRBJ1-5; 9 nucleotides match TRBD1. The J segment lost 5 bases and the V segment lost 5 bases, leaving 4 bases of the junction unmatched. Germline CDR1 GTSNPN, CDR2 SVGIG (reference sequence). This CDR3 contains 13 residues.

V gene TRBV7-9 combines with J gene TRBJ1-6, with D maybe TRBD1 (6 bases). Germline CDR1 reads SEHNR; CDR2 reads FQNEAQ (reference sequence). Deletions cut 1 base from V and 9 bases from J, with 10 bases between. The CDR3 contains 14 residues. The DNA of the CDR3 is TGTGCCAGCAGCTTAGTCGGGGGGCCTTCACCCCTCCACTTT. The encoded protein is CASSLVGGPSPLHF.

This chain uses TRBV27 with TRBJ1-1; TRBD1 is a possible D gene (5 bases). Germline CDR1 reads MNHEY; CDR2 reads SMNVEV (reference sequence). The V end lost 5 bases, the J end lost 6 bases, and 13 bases lay between the germline ends. The CDR3 length is 13 residues. The CDR3: CASSTRPGAEAFF. In nucleotides, the CDR3 is TGTGCCAGCAGTACCAGGCCGGGGGCTGAAGCTTTCTTT.

The chain has TRBV27 and TRBJ1-5; weak D call: TRBD1 (5 bases). Germline V gene data show CDR1 as MNHEY and CDR2 as SMNVEV (reference sequence). This CDR3 comprises 14 residues. Trimming cost V 4 bases and J 1 base, with 8 bases left between them. The CDR3 DNA follows: TGTGCCAGCAGTTCACAGGCGAGCAATCAGCCCCAGCATTTT. This translates into CASSSQASNQPQHF.